The 14 T cell receptor beta chains in this list originate from one sample, sequenced in a study of CD8+ T cells in alopecia areata. RNA was isolated and reverse transcribed to cDNA, the sequencing template. Method: immunoSEQ multiplex PCR; TCRdb's copy keeps in-frame clones and lacks some. The profile shows under 85,000 clones, 45% to 50% of them singletons. Specimen: CD8+ T cells sorted from blood, collected at week 0. These receptors all stem from a human donor with alopecia areata.

The chain is built from TRBV7-8 and TRBJ2-2; 12 bases map to TRBD2. The CDR3 is 16 amino acids. The trim removed 1 base at V and 7 bases at J, leaving 4 bases unmatched. Germline-derived CDR1 and CDR2 are SGHVS and FQNEAQ. In DNA form, the CDR3 reads TGTGCCAGCAGCTTAGGACTAGCGGGAGTCGGCGGGGAGCTGTTTTTT. Protein sequence: CASSLGLAGVGGELFF. Supplemented by reference TRBV7-8 and TRBJ2-2, the full variable domain reads GAGVSQSPRYKVAKRGQDVALRCDPISGHVSLFWYQQALGQGPEFLTYFQNEAQLDKSGLPSDRFFAERPEGSVSTLKIQRTQQEDSAVYLCASSLGLAGVGGELFFGEGSRLTVL.

The rearrangement uses TRBV5-1 and TRBJ1-2; D gene uncertain. The CDR3 totals 14 residues. Germline lookup yields CDR1 SGHRS and CDR2 YFSETQ. V was trimmed by 4 bases and J by 2 bases, leaving 12 bases between them. The CDR3 sequence: CASSPVESNYGYTF. In DNA, the CDR3 is TGCGCCAGCAGCCCCGTGGAGTCCAACTATGGCTACACCTTC.

V usage is TRBV29-1 and J usage is TRBJ2-2, with D perhaps given as TRBD1 or TRBD2 (5 bases each). The CDR3 loop spans 16 amino acids. Per the germline V gene, CDR1 is SQVTM and CDR2 is ANQGSEA. Trimming removed 2 bases at V and 2 bases at J, with 15 bases between. CDR3 in DNA: TGCAGCGTTGAAACCCCCAGGGACCCCAACACCGGGGAGCTGTTTTTT. The encoded protein is CSVETPRDPNTGELFF.

Of note for this clone: Other DNA sequences in the same sample also yield this CDR3. J is TRBJ2-2 and V is TRBV13; D unclear. The CDR3 covers 13 residues. CDR1 is PRHDT, CDR2 FYEKMQ, per germline (reference sequence). The V end was cut by 0 bases, the J end by 3 bases, with 2 bases between. This CDR3 is CASSLGDTGELFF. CDR3 DNA: TGTGCCAGCAGCTTAGGGGACACCGGGGAGCTGTTTTTT.

Here the CDR3 DNA reads TGCGCCAGCAGCTTGGAGCACAGGGGGAGGCCGAGCTCCTACAATGAGCAGTTCTTC. As protein: CASSLEHRGRPSSYNEQFF. The J gene is TRBJ2-1, the V gene TRBV5-1; TRBD1 matches 8 bases. V was clipped by 0 bases and J by 0 bases; unmatched bases: 11. CDR1 and CDR2 (germline): SGHRS, YFSETQ. The CDR3 runs to 19 residues.

This clone was found a few times. The rearrangement joins TRBV29-1 to TRBJ2-2; 10 positions agree with TRBD2. Germline trimming cut 8 bases from V and 6 bases from J; bases unmatched to any gene: 6. Germline V lookup: CDR1 SQVTM, CDR2 ANQGSEA. CDR3 length equals 13 residues. CDR3 DNA: TGCAGCTTAAAGCGGGAGGGCTCCGGGGAGCTGTTTTTT. It is translated as CSLKREGSGELFF.

The rearrangement links TRBV9 to TRBJ2-7; 7 bases agree with TRBD2. The CDR3 runs to 14 residues. Germline lookup yields CDR1 SGDLS and CDR2 YYNGEE. V lost 3 bases, J lost 4 bases, and 7 bases stayed unmatched. The chain's CDR3 is CASSGGTGRYEQYF. CDR3 in DNA: TGTGCCAGCAGCGGCGGGACCGGGAGGTACGAGCAGTACTTC.

This clone appeared a few times. CDR3 in amino acids: CASGERYNEQFF. The CDR3 nucleotides are TGTGCTAGTGGTGAAAGATACAATGAGCAGTTCTTC. The chain uses TRBV12-5 and TRBJ2-1; the D is unclear. V lost 5 bases and J lost 4, with 6 bases in between. From germline, CDR1 is LGHNT and CDR2 FRNRAP. CDR3 length equals 12 residues.

This chain links TRBV29-1 with TRBJ1-2; D is perhaps TRBD1 (5 bases). From germline, CDR1 is SQVTM and CDR2 ANQGSEA. V shed 3 bases and J shed 5 bases, with 13 bases lying between them. This CDR3 spans 13 amino acids. CDR3 region: CSVEGGNRYGYTF. CDR3 DNA: TGCAGCGTTGAGGGGGGGAATCGTTATGGCTACACCTTC.

This rearrangement joins TRBV7-2 to TRBJ2-3; tentatively, D is TRBD2 (5 bases). CDR1 is SGHTA and CDR2 is FQGNSA in the germline V gene. The CDR3 length is 15 residues. V was cut by 5 bases and J by 0 bases, with 12 bases left in between. The CDR3 region is CASSGRSGSTDTQYF. CDR3 coding DNA: TGTGCCAGCAGCGGTCGGAGCGGAAGCACAGATACGCAGTATTTT.

This clone was seen a handful of times. The chain employs TRBV7-8 and TRBJ2-7, with TRBD2 identical over 7 bases. The V and J ends lost 1 base and 0 bases, in that order; junction bases with no gene match: 6. The CDR3 spans 16 residues. Per germline, CDR1 SGHVS and CDR2 FQNEAQ. CDR3 protein: CASSLESGTNSYEQYF. CDR3 DNA: TGTGCCAGCAGCTTAGAGAGCGGGACCAACTCCTACGAGCAGTACTTC.

The gene calls are TRBV28 and TRBJ2-3; 7 bases agree with TRBD1. CDR1 and CDR2 from the germline V gene are MDHEN and SYDVKM. J gave up 4 bases and V 9 bases, and 13 bases lay outside the gene matches. The CDR3 loop spans 15 amino acids. CDR3 sequence: CASKDPGGRADTQYF. The CDR3 coding sequence is TGTGCCAGTAAGGATCCAGGGGGTAGGGCAGATACGCAGTATTTT.

This clone was observed a handful of times. The J gene is TRBJ2-5, the V gene TRBV2, with a possible D match to TRBD2 (5 bases). The closer fit of TRBJ2-7 to the DNA end suggests the J call may be wrong. CDR1 is SNHLY and CDR2 is FYNNEI in the germline V gene. The CDR3 is 13 residues long. CDR3 coding DNA: TGTGCCAGCAGTGAGAGGGCAGCCGACGAGCAGTACTTC. This gives the protein CASSERAADEQYF.

The chain recombines TRBV30 with TRBJ2-3, with D possibly matching TRBD1 (6 bases). The CDR3 is made up of 16 amino acids. Looked up from germline, CDR1 is GTSNPN and CDR2 is SVGIG (reference sequence). V shed 2 bases and J shed 4 bases, with 19 bases lying between them. The CDR3 spells CAWSPLRAGAADTQYF. The DNA for the CDR3 is TGTGCCTGGAGTCCCCTCCGGGCAGGGGCGGCAGATACGCAGTATTTT. Based on the CDR3 plus reference TRBV30 and TRBJ2-3, the full variable domain is SQTIHQWPATLVQPVGSPLSLECTVEGTSNPNLYWYRQAAGRGLQLLFYSVGIGQISSEVPQNLSASRPQDRQFILSSKKLLLSDSGFYLCAWSPLRAGAADTQYFGPGTRLTVL.